These T cell receptor beta chains were read from a single sample in a study of response to subunit inactivated influenza vaccine. TCRdb recomputed calls from the RT-PCR reads with MiXCR, one row per CDR3 protein. The sample consists of around 790,000 distinct CDR3 sequences, about 20% of them appearing once. The material was PBMCs from blood, obtained less than 6 days after vaccination. These receptors all come from a man aged 50-59 years who received an inactivated influenza vaccine. Each CDR3 is given without its conserved first and last residue.

V: TRBV29-1
length: 13
J: TRBJ2-2
CDR3: SVEGLAGVNGELF

V: TRBV7-9
length: 12
J: TRBJ2-7
CDR3: ASSFEGPGYEQY

V: TRBV4-2
length: 12
J: TRBJ1-5
CDR3: ASSQDRSNQPQH

V: TRBV5-1
length: 13
J: TRBJ2-1
CDR3: ASSLGTQSYNEQF

V: TRBV9
length: 11
J: TRBJ2-3
CDR3: ASSVGLSDTQY

V: TRBV4-2
length: 12
J: TRBJ1-1
CDR3: ASSQVGSGTEAF

V: TRBV5-1
length: 13
J: TRBJ2-7
CDR3: ASSLDRGLPYEQY

V: TRBV5-5
length: 13
J: TRBJ1-2
CDR3: ASSPGPSPNYGYT

V: TRBV3-1
length: 12
J: TRBJ2-7
CDR3: ASSQGLAGHEQY

V: TRBV5-1
length: 12
J: TRBJ2-3
CDR3: ASSLAGGTDTQY

V: TRBV27
length: 13
J: TRBJ2-7
CDR3: ASSPILLADYEQY

V: TRBV12-3/TRBV12-4
length: 12
J: TRBJ2-3
CDR3: ASSHSPVEDTQY

V: TRBV29-1
length: 10
J: TRBJ2-1
CDR3: SVAPDRNEQF

V: TRBV7-6
length: 13
J: TRBJ1-2
CDR3: ASSLGFGSNYGYT

V: TRBV12-3/TRBV12-4
length: 13
J: TRBJ1-5
CDR3: ASSYRTGAGQPQH

V: TRBV7-9
length: 11
J: TRBJ2-5
CDR3: ASSYPGYETQY

V: TRBV6-4
length: 13
J: TRBJ2-7
CDR3: ASSETAGESYEQY

V: TRBV5-1
length: 13
J: TRBJ2-1
CDR3: ASSLTGYSYNEQF

V: TRBV20-1
length: 14
J: TRBJ2-2
CDR3: SARGKARENTGELF

V: TRBV6-1
length: 12
J: TRBJ1-5
CDR3: ASIEGNGNQPQH

V: TRBV12-5
length: 12
J: TRBJ2-3
CDR3: ASGLAAPLEPGG

V: TRBV6-2/TRBV6-3
length: 12
J: TRBJ2-2
CDR3: ASSRGLETGELF

V: TRBV7-2
length: 15
J: TRBJ2-1
CDR3: ASSQRPGTAPYNEQF

V: TRBV12-3/TRBV12-4
length: 14
J: TRBJ2-2
CDR3: ASNEDKLANTGELF

V: TRBV28
length: 15
J: TRBJ2-5
CDR3: ASSLRTSGSSVETQY

V: TRBV28
length: 11
J: TRBJ1-2
CDR3: ASSLTGTGRDS

V: TRBV2
length: 11
J: TRBJ2-2
CDR3: ASRVLHNGELF

V: TRBV27
length: 11
J: TRBJ2-7
CDR3: ASRQKNSYEQY

V: TRBV20-1
length: 13
J: TRBJ1-5
CDR3: SATRHQRSNQPQH